Listed below are T cell receptor beta chains from one sample, sequenced in a study of graft-versus-host responses after intestinal transplantation. No antigen has been identified for these receptors. Assay: immunoSEQ multiplex PCR; the TCRdb copy retains only in-frame clones and omits some. In the table there are about 85,000 clones, around 90% of which are singletons. Specimen: unstimulated CD8+ T cells sorted from spleen or lymph node cells, collected before transplant. These receptors all stem from a human donor who was the organ donor for an intestinal transplant. The CDR3 runs from the conserved cysteine through the conserved F or W. Each record gives: clone size, D gene, J gene, V gene, CDR3 DNA, CDR3 protein. A D gene is named only where the DNA matches it firmly. Clone size, where shown, is once, few, many, or a class for clones that have expanded.

>few|NA|TRBJ1-1|TRBV4-1
TGCGCCAGCAGCCAAGATGTGGGTAACACTGAAGCTTTCTTT
CASSQDVGNTEAFF
>NA|TRBD1|TRBJ1-2|TRBV27
TGTGCCAGCAGTACCGGGACAGGGCAGTGGTATGGCTACACCTTC
CASSTGTGQWYGYTF
>NA|NA|TRBJ1-2|TRBV4-1
TGCGCCAGCAGCCAACACGAGGGAGGGATGTTCGTCTATGGCTACACCTTC
CASSQHEGGMFVYGYTF
>NA|NA|TRBJ1-5|TRBV5-6
TGTGCCAGCAGCTGGGGCCGGGGGGCTTACCAGCCCCAGCATTTT
CASSWGRGAYQPQHF
>large|TRBD1|TRBJ1-1|TRBV5-6
TGTGCCAGCAGCTCGCCGATAACAGACGGGACAGGTTCCGCTTTCTTT
CASSSPITDGTGSAFF
>NA|NA|TRBJ1-2|TRBV11-2
TGTGCCAGCAGCTTAGAATCGGGGGAGCAAAGATACTATGGCTACACCTTC
CASSLESGEQRYYGYTF
>NA|NA|TRBJ2-7|TRBV7-9
TGTGCCAGCAGCTTAGAGATAGGGTTGACCTACGAGCAGTACTTC
CASSLEIGLTYEQYF
>NA|NA|TRBJ2-7|TRBV19
TGTGCCAGTAGACCTTACGAGGACTCCTACGAGCAGTACTTC
CASRPYEDSYEQYF
>NA|TRBD1|TRBJ1-1|TRBV5-1
TGCGCCAGCAGCTGGACAGGGGGTCCCAACACTGAAGCTTTCTTT
CASSWTGGPNTEAFF
>NA|NA|TRBJ2-7|TRBV11-2
TGTGCCAGCAGCCCACCCCGGGACCTCTTCTACGAGCAGTACTTC
CASSPPRDLFYEQYF
>NA|NA|TRBJ1-6|TRBV11-2
TGTGCCAGCAGAGTGGGGACATTAGGGCTTTCACCCCTCCACTTT
CASRVGTLGLSPLHF
>NA|NA|TRBJ1-1|TRBV5-4
TGTGCCAGCAGCTTGAGCTGGGGGAACACTGAAGCTTTCTTT
CASSLSWGNTEAFF
>few|TRBD1|TRBJ2-3|TRBV6-5
TGTGCCAGCACCCCCGGGACAGGGGCCACAGATACGCAGTATTTT
CASTPGTGATDTQYF
>NA|TRBD2|TRBJ2-7|TRBV19
TGTGCCAGTAGTATAGGGCTAGCGGGAGGGCTCTACGAGCAGTACTTC
CASSIGLAGGLYEQYF
>medium-sized|NA|TRBJ1-2|TRBV6-6
TGTGCCAGCGGTTGGGAGAACTATGGCTACACCTTC
CASGWENYGYTF
>NA|NA|TRBJ2-7|TRBV5-8
TGTGCCAGCAGCTTGTTGGCCTACGAGCAGTACTTC
CASSLLAYEQYF
>NA|NA|TRBJ2-5|TRBV2
TGTGCCAGCACCCCGCCTCGGCCTAGCAGGACGGAGACCCAGTACTTC
CASTPPRPSRTETQYF
>NA|TRBD2|TRBJ2-1|TRBV19
TGTGCCAGTAGTGCTAGCGGCTACAATGAGCAGTTCTTC
CASSASGYNEQFF
>NA|NA|TRBJ2-7|TRBV15
TGTGCCACCAGCAGAGACGGCAGGGGCTTCTCCTACGAGCAGTACTTC
CATSRDGRGFSYEQYF
>NA|TRBD1|TRBJ1-1|TRBV9
TGTGCCAGCAGCGTAGTGGGGACAGGGGTAGGCACTGAAGCTTTCTTT
CASSVVGTGVGTEAFF
>NA|NA|TRBJ1-1|TRBV4-1
TGCGCCAGCAGCCCCTCCGGGGGATCCCCGAACACTGAAGCTTTCTTT
CASSPSGGSPNTEAFF
>NA|NA|TRBJ2-3|TRBV4-1
TGCGCCAGCAGCCAAGTCGTAGCGGCTAGCACAGATACGCAGTATTTT
CASSQVVAASTDTQYF
>NA|NA|TRBJ1-3|TRBV19
TGTGCCAGTAGTCCGTGGGAAACTGGAAACACCATATATTTT
CASSPWETGNTIYF
>NA|NA|TRBJ2-3|TRBV11-1
TGTGCCAGCAGCCTAAGTGGACAGCACACAGATACGCAGTATTTT
CASSLSGQHTDTQYF
>NA|TRBD2|TRBJ2-7|TRBV4-2
TGTGCCAGCAGCCAAGAAGGACTAGCGGGGGGAGGAAACTACGAGCAGTACTTC
CASSQEGLAGGGNYEQYF
>few|NA|TRBJ1-4|TRBV5-1
TGCGCCAGCAGCTTGGAGGGGGGTTTAGGTGAAAAACTGTTTTTT
CASSLEGGLGEKLFF
>NA|TRBD1|TRBJ1-4|TRBV9
TGTGCCAGCAGCGATACAGGGGAAGAACTGTTTTTT
CASSDTGEELFF
>once|TRBD2|TRBJ2-1|TRBV15
TGTGCCACCAGCAGAAGAGGTAGCGGGATTTACAATGAGCAGTTCTTC
CATSRRGSGIYNEQFF
>NA|NA|TRBJ1-5|TRBV6-1
TGTGCCAGCAGTGAAGCGGAGGGGCGCGGCAATCAGCCCCAGCATTTT
CASSEAEGRGNQPQHF
>NA|TRBD2|TRBJ2-3|TRBV4-2
TGTGCCAGCAGCCAAGGGCTAGCGGGGGGGCCTGTCACAGATACGCAGTATTTT
CASSQGLAGGPVTDTQYF
>NA|NA|TRBJ2-3|TRBV19
TGTGCCAGTAGTTCGGGACACACTAGCACAGATACGCAGTATTTT
CASSSGHTSTDTQYF
>NA|NA|TRBJ1-3|TRBV4-1
TGCGCCAGCAGCCTCCGAGGGGAGTCTGGAAACACCATATATTTT
CASSLRGESGNTIYF
>NA|NA|TRBJ2-7|TRBV4-1
TGCGCCAGCAGCCAAACCCTTTGGATGGAGCAGTACTTC
CASSQTLWMEQYF
>NA|TRBD1|TRBJ2-7|TRBV27
TGTGCCAGCCGATCCAAGGACAGGAACTACGAGCAGTACTTC
CASRSKDRNYEQYF
>NA|TRBD2|TRBJ2-1|TRBV7-7
TGTGCCAGCAGTCCACGACCGAGCGGGGGGGCCATCAATGAGCAGTTCTTC
CASSPRPSGGAINEQFF
>NA|NA|TRBJ2-3|TRBV15
TGTGCCACCAGCAGAGACTGGGGTGATACGCAGTATTTT
CATSRDWGDTQYF
>NA|TRBD1|TRBJ2-7|TRBV6-5
TGTGCCAGCAGTTACGGGACAGGGAGGGACGAGCAGTACTTC
CASSYGTGRDEQYF
>once|NA|TRBJ1-6|TRBV6-1
TGTGCCAGCAGTCAACGCGGAGGGAAAGGTTCACCCCTCCACTTT
CASSQRGGKGSPLHF
>few|TRBD1|TRBJ2-7|TRBV28
TGTGCCAGCAGCCCAGGGGGCTTGTACGAGCAGTACTTC
CASSPGGLYEQYF
>NA|TRBD2|TRBJ2-1|TRBV4-1
TGCGCCAGCAGCCCCGGGACTACTGACAATGAGCAGTTCTTC
CASSPGTTDNEQFF
>NA|TRBD1|TRBJ1-2|TRBV29-1
TGCAGCGTTCGAGCGACAGGGGTGGATGGCTACACCTTC
CSVRATGVDGYTF
>NA|NA|TRBJ1-3|TRBV7-6
TGTGCCAGCAGCTCACGCATAGGGGAATTGGATGGATCTGGAAACACCATATATTTT
CASSSRIGELDGSGNTIYF
>NA|TRBD1|TRBJ2-5|TRBV19
TGTGTCAGTAGTGGCCGGACAGGGTGGAAGACCCAGTACTTC
CVSSGRTGWKTQYF
>NA|TRBD2|TRBJ2-6|TRBV11-2
TGTGCCAGCAGCTTAGACTGGGGGGGTTTTAACTCTGGGGCCAACGTCCTGACTTTC
CASSLDWGGFNSGANVLTF
>NA|TRBD1|TRBJ2-3|TRBV29-1
TGCAGCGTCGGGACAGGGGGCACAGATACGCAGTATTTT
CSVGTGGTDTQYF
>NA|NA|TRBJ1-2|TRBV30
TGTGCCTGGAGTGATAACATTATCTATGGCTACACCTTC
CAWSDNIIYGYTF
>NA|TRBD1|TRBJ2-7|TRBV19
TGTGCCAGTAGAACAGGGGGCGACGAGCAGTACTTC
CASRTGGDEQYF
>NA|NA|TRBJ2-2|TRBV4-1
TGCGCCAGCAGCCCCGGGTTACGAGGCGGGGAGCTGTTTTTT
CASSPGLRGGELFF
>NA|NA|TRBJ1-5|TRBV7-6
TGTGCCAGCAGCTGGGGAGGGGGACAGCCCCAGCATTTT
CASSWGGGQPQHF
>once|TRBD1|TRBJ1-2|TRBV4-1
TGCGCCAGCAGCCGTCCCGGGACAGGGGTGAATGGCTACACCTTC
CASSRPGTGVNGYTF
>NA|NA|TRBJ2-4|TRBV9
TGTGCCAGCAGCCATAACTTAGAAAACATTCAGTACTTC
CASSHNLENIQYF
>few|NA|TRBJ1-2|TRBV27
TGTGCCAGCAGTGCAGGGACAACCTATGGCTACACCTTC
CASSAGTTYGYTF
>NA|NA|TRBJ1-6|TRBV4-1
TGCGCCAGCAGCCAAGATGTGGGGGCTTTATATAATTCACCCCTCCACTTT
CASSQDVGALYNSPLHF